The 17 T cell receptor beta chains reported below all come from one sample, sequenced in a study of identical twins. TCRdb itself ran the 5' RACE reads through MiXCR, one entry per CDR3 protein. The sample holds 1,800,000 or so distinct CDR3 sequences, under 35% seen once. Sequencing input: cord blood. These receptors were collected from a newborn girl in good health.

The gene calls are TRBV9 and TRBJ2-3, with D perhaps assigned TRBD1 or TRBD2 (5 bases each). V was shortened by 7 bases and J by 4 bases, with 13 bases between the two germline ends. The V gene's germline CDR1 is SGDLS and CDR2 YYNGEE. The CDR3 sequence is 13 residues long. This CDR3 reads CASSVGGSDTQYF. DNA of the CDR3: TGTGCCAGCTCCGTTGGGGGTTCAGATACGCAGTATTTT.

V and J are TRBV7-2 and TRBJ2-2, with 7 nucleotides matching TRBD2. Germline V lookup: CDR1 SGHTA, CDR2 FQGNSA. The V segment lost 5 bases and the J segment 2 bases; nucleotides outside the gene matches: 11. The CDR3 has 17 amino acids. The CDR3, as DNA: TGTGCCAGCAGCCCCCAGGTATTAGCGGGCAACACCGGGGAGCTGTTTTTT. Translating gives CASSPQVLAGNTGELFF.

This clonotype was picked up many times. V gene TRBV27 combines with J gene TRBJ2-7, with D possibly TRBD1 on 5 matching bases. Trimming cost V 6 bases and J 0 bases, with 12 bases left between them. Germline-derived CDR1 and CDR2 are MNHEY and SMNVEV (reference sequence). The CDR3 has 14 amino acids. CDR3 region: CASSYDSFSYEQYF. CDR3 sequence (DNA): TGTGCCAGCAGCTACGACAGCTTCTCCTACGAGCAGTACTTC.

The CDR3 protein is CSATIAGGNANTGELFF. In DNA, the CDR3 is TGCAGTGCTACGATAGCGGGGGGGAACGCGAACACCGGGGAGCTGTTTTTT. The chain has TRBV20-1 and TRBJ2-2; 11 nucleotides agree with TRBD2. V was pared by 4 bases and J by 0 bases, with 7 bases of the junction left unmatched. CDR3 length: 17 residues. Germline-derived CDR1 and CDR2 are DFQATT and SNEGSKA (reference sequence).

This chain uses TRBV18 with TRBJ2-1; 10 nucleotides line up with TRBD2. The CDR3 loop spans 15 amino acids. Germline CDR1 and CDR2: KGHSH and LQKENI. V was clipped by 3 bases and J by 5 bases; unmatched bases: 4. Written as DNA, the CDR3 is TGTGCCAGCTCACCGAGCGGGAGGGTCGACAATGAGCAGTTCTTC. Its translation: CASSPSGRVDNEQFF. Filled out from reference TRBV18 and TRBJ2-1, the complete variable domain reads NAGVMQNPRHLVRRRGQEARLRCSPMKGHSHVYWYRQLPEEGLKFMVYLQKENIIDESGMPKERFSAEFPKEGPSILRIQQVVRGDSAAYFCASSPSGRVDNEQFFGPGTRLTVL.

V is TRBV7-9 and J is TRBJ2-1, with 10 nucleotides matching TRBD2. Germline V gene lookup returns CDR1 SEHNR and CDR2 FQNEAQ (reference sequence). J lost 2 bases, V lost 0 bases, and 7 bases had no gene match. The CDR3 contains 18 residues. This CDR3 is CASSLARSSGGTYNEQFF. DNA of the CDR3: TGTGCCAGCAGCTTAGCCCGCTCTAGCGGGGGTACCTACAATGAGCAGTTCTTC.

As concerns this clonotype: A much larger clone lies one base from this, so it may be a read error. This chain connects TRBV5-1 to TRBJ2-3; perhaps TRBD1 as D (5 bases). CDR3 size: 13 residues. Per the germline V gene, CDR1 is SGHRS and CDR2 is YFSETQ. The CDR3 spells CASSYWTTGTQYF. The CDR3 DNA sequence: TGCGCCAGCAGCTACTGGACAACAGGTACGCAGTATTTT. The variable domain in full, completed from reference TRBV5-1 and TRBJ2-3, reads KAGVTQTPRYLIKTRGQQVTLSCSPISGHRSVSWYQQTPGQGLQFLFEYFSETQRNKGNFPGRFSGRQFSNSRSEMNVSTLELGDSALYLCASSYWTTGTQYFGPGTRLTVL.

The rearrangement links TRBV7-6 to TRBJ2-2; 9 nucleotides line up with TRBD1. The CDR3 has 18 residues. Germline V gene data show CDR1 as SGHVS and CDR2 as FNYEAQ. The J segment lost 3 bases and the V segment lost 4 bases, leaving 12 bases of the junction unmatched. The CDR3 loop reads CASSSQIPGQGDTGELFF. The CDR3 coding sequence is TGTGCCAGCAGCTCGCAGATTCCGGGACAGGGTGACACCGGGGAGCTGTTTTTT.

The chain links TRBV13 to TRBJ1-2; D is unclear. Per germline, CDR1 PRHDT and CDR2 FYEKMQ (reference sequence). The V gene lost 5 bases and the J gene lost 10 bases, with 17 bases spanning the gap. The CDR3 is 13 residues long. The DNA for the CDR3 is TGTGCCAGCAGCCCCCATAGTGACTCAATCTACACCTTC. It specifies CASSPHSDSIYTF. Full variable domain (outside the CDR3, taken from reference TRBV13 and TRBJ1-2): AAGVIQSPRHLIKEKRETATLKCYPIPRHDTVYWYQQGPGQDPQFLISFYEKMQSDKGSIPDRFSAQQFSDYHSELNMSSLELGDSALYFCASSPHSDSIYTFGSGTRLTVV.

The rearrangement uses TRBV6-5 and TRBJ2-1, with 8 bases matching TRBD2. The J call is doubtful: the DNA matches TRBJ2-7 better. Germline V gene data show CDR1 as MNHEY and CDR2 as SVGAGI. CDR3 size: 18 residues. This chain's CDR3 is CASSYPPGLAGHYNEQYF. DNA of the CDR3: TGTGCCAGCAGTTATCCCCCCGGGCTAGCGGGCCATTACAATGAGCAGTACTTC.

Notes on this clonotype: A read error may be the cause here, since a much bigger clone is one base away. This chain links TRBV29-1 with TRBJ2-7; TRBD1 agrees at 7 bases. Germline-derived CDR1 and CDR2 are SQVTM and ANQGSEA. CDR3 length equals 15 residues. CDR3 protein: CSVVLQGRPYYGQYF. The DNA of the CDR3 is TGCAGCGTTGTCCTACAGGGGAGACCCTACTACGGGCAGTACTTC.

The chain has TRBV2 and TRBJ1-3, with a tentative D call TRBD1 (5 bases). The germline gives CDR1 SNHLY, CDR2 FYNNEI. The CDR3 has 16 amino acids. Trimming left V 3 bases short and J 0 bases short, with 12 bases between. In nucleotides, the CDR3 is TGTGCCAGCAGTGATCAGGGCCCCCTCTCTGGAAACACCATATATTTT. Amino acids: CASSDQGPLSGNTIYF.

CDR3 bases: TGTGCCAGCGAGACAGGTTCTAACTATGGCTACACCTTC. It translates to CASETGSNYGYTF. The rearrangement joins TRBV6-1 to TRBJ1-2, with D possibly matching TRBD1 (6 bases). Germline V gives CDR1 MNHNS, CDR2 SASEGT. The CDR3 runs to 13 residues. V was cut by 8 bases and J by 0 bases, with 10 bases left in between.

Points on this clonotype: It may be a read error: a sequence one base away is much more abundant. V is TRBV10-3 and J is TRBJ2-3; 7 nucleotides agree with TRBD2. There are 13 residues in the CDR3. Germline CDR1 is ENHRY and CDR2 is SYGVKD. The CDR3 bases are TGTGCCGTCAGTACTAGCGGCACAGATACGCAGTATTTT. The encoded protein is CAVSTSGTDTQYF.

The rearrangement links TRBV6-5 to TRBJ2-7; 12 bases line up with TRBD2. The CDR3 is made up of 16 amino acids. Trimming took 0 bases from V and 4 from J; bases not matched to a gene: 4. Germline CDR1 and CDR2: MNHEY and SVGAGI. CDR3 DNA: TGTGCCAGCAGTTACTCGACTAGCGGGAGATCTTACGAGCAGTACTTC. This gives the protein CASSYSTSGRSYEQYF.

CDR3 loop: CAISGPKGTGGDYGYTF. The CDR3 DNA follows: TGTGCCATCAGTGGACCTAAAGGGACAGGGGGTGACTATGGCTACACCTTC. The gene calls are TRBV10-3 and TRBJ1-2; 11 nucleotides agree with TRBD1. V shed 4 bases, J shed 3 bases, and the junction held 10 bases outside the gene matches. Germline lookup yields CDR1 ENHRY and CDR2 SYGVKD. The CDR3 sequence is 17 residues long.

The chain recombines TRBV3-1 with TRBJ2-5; 15 bases align to TRBD2. CDR3 size: 19 residues. V lost 0 bases to trimming and J lost 6 bases; unmatched junction nucleotides: 11. The germline V gene encodes CDR1 LGHDT and CDR2 YNNKEL (reference sequence). The CDR3 spells CASSQEWLSGTSGRKTQYF. The CDR3 nucleotides read TGTGCCAGCAGCCAAGAATGGCTGTCCGGGACTAGCGGGAGGAAGACCCAGTACTTC.